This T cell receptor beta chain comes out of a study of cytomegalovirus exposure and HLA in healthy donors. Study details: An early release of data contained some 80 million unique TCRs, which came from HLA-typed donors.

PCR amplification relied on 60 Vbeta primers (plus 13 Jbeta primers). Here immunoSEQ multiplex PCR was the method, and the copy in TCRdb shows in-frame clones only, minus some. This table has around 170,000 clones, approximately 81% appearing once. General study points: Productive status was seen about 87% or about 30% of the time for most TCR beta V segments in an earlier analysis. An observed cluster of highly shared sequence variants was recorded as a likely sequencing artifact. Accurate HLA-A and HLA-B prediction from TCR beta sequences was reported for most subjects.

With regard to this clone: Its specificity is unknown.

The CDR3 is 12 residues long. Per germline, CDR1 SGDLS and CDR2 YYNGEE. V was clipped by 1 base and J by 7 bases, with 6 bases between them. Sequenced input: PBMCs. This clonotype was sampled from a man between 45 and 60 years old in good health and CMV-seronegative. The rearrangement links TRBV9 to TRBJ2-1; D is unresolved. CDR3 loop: CASSVPGNEQFF. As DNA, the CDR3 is TGTGCCAGCAGCGTACCCGGGAATGAGCAGTTCTTC.